This TCR beta chain was identified in a study of radiation and T cells in renal cell carcinoma. CDR3 length equals 13 residues. Germline V gene lookup returns CDR1 GTSNPN and CDR2 SVGIG (reference sequence). With 4 bases removed from V and 4 bases from J, the gap between germline ends came to 13 bases. This table comes from immunoSEQ multiplex PCR, and its TCRdb copy is limited to in-frame clones, with some not included. The sample has about 22,000 clones, more than 40% seen once; the top ten hold 16%. Treatment given: 15 Gy SBRT to primary tumor, nephrectomy 4 weeks later. The rearrangement joins TRBV30 to TRBJ1-2; tentative D call: TRBD1 (5 bases). This sequence was found in a woman in her fifties or sixties with renal cell carcinoma. Sample: tumor tissue, taken from a patient whose treatment included radiotherapy and nephrectomy. The CDR3 reads CAWIAGTVYGYTF. In DNA form, the CDR3 reads TGTGCCTGGATAGCCGGGACGGTCTATGGCTACACCTTC.